Below are 32 T cell receptor beta chains sequenced from a single sample in a study of Graves' ophthalmopathy and Graves' hyperthyroidism. Amplified material comprised TCR beta CDR3 regions derived from RNA transcripts. After a first-round RT-PCR with HTBI primers, a second-round multiplex PCR was run. TCRdb processed the multiplex PCR reads anew with MiXCR; each CDR3 protein has one entry. The sample consists of about 600,000 distinct CDR3 sequences, under 45% of them appearing once. What was sequenced was peripheral blood or thyroid tissue (not recorded which). The receptors derive from an adult man with Graves' hyperthyroidism.

This clonotype was seen at least ten times. This chain connects TRBV29-1 to TRBJ1-2; unclear D gene. The CDR3 runs 10 residues. The V end was cut by 4 bases, the J end by 8 bases, with 8 bases between. Germline V gives CDR1 SQVTM, CDR2 ANQGSEA. CDR3 in amino acids: CSVGNMGYTF. The CDR3 nucleotides read TGCAGCGTTGGAAATATGGGCTACACCTTC. Drawing the rest from reference TRBV29-1 and TRBJ1-2, the complete variable domain is SAVISQKPSRDICQRGTSLTIQCQVDSQVTMMFWYRQQPGQSLTLIATANQGSEATYESGFVIDKFPISRPNLTFSTLTVSNMSPEDSSIYLCSVGNMGYTFGSGTRLTVV.

There are many counts of this clonotype. The CDR3 protein is CSASPGGYEQYF. CDR3 bases: TGCAGTGCTTCTCCAGGGGGGTACGAGCAGTACTTC. This chain uses TRBV20-1 with TRBJ2-7; D may be TRBD1 (7 bases). Germline CDR1 DFQATT, CDR2 SNEGSKA (reference sequence). V was cut by 5 bases and J by 4 bases, with 12 bases left in between. This CDR3 spans 12 amino acids.

This chain connects TRBV7-8 to TRBJ2-3; D may be TRBD1 (5 bases). CDR3 length: 17 residues. CDR1 SGHVS and CDR2 FQNEAQ come from the germline V gene. Trimming took off 1 base at V and 0 bases at J, with 14 bases between the two ends. The CDR3 coding sequence is TGTGCCAGCAGCTTAGTCAGGACACGTACTAGCACAGATACGCAGTATTTT. This translates into CASSLVRTRTSTDTQYF. Full variable domain (rest looked up from reference TRBV7-8 and TRBJ2-3): GAGVSQSPRYKVAKRGQDVALRCDPISGHVSLFWYQQALGQGPEFLTYFQNEAQLDKSGLPSDRFFAERPEGSVSTLKIQRTQQEDSAVYLCASSLVRTRTSTDTQYFGPGTRLTVL.

V usage is TRBV15 and J usage is TRBJ1-1; D is unresolved. Germline loops: CDR1 LNHNV, CDR2 YYDKDF (reference sequence). This CDR3 region has 14 residues. Trimming took 3 bases from V and 4 from J, leaving 12 bases between them. The CDR3 reads CATSSFGRGTEAFF. The CDR3 nucleotides read TGTGCCACCAGCAGCTTTGGACGGGGCACTGAAGCTTTCTTT.

This chain connects TRBV28 to TRBJ2-7, with TRBD2 identical over 7 bases. V gave up 2 bases and J gave up 0 bases; unmatched junction bases: 4. The CDR3 runs to 15 residues. Germline CDR1 reads MDHEN; CDR2 reads SYDVKM. The CDR3 loop reads CASSLLLAASYEQYF. In DNA, the CDR3 is TGTGCCAGCAGTTTACTCCTAGCGGCCTCCTACGAGCAGTACTTC.

The V gene is TRBV29-1, the J gene TRBJ1-1; the D gene is possibly TRBD1 (6 bases). Trimming shortened V by 8 bases and J by 0 bases, and 16 bases separated the two germline ends. Germline CDR1 SQVTM, CDR2 ANQGSEA. The CDR3 sequence is 14 residues long. CDR3 residues: CSTGQWDMNTEAFF. The CDR3 nucleotides read TGCAGCACCGGACAGTGGGACATGAACACTGAAGCTTTCTTT.

This clonotype was counted many times. The chain recombines TRBV3-1 with TRBJ2-7; 8 bases are a match to TRBD1. This CDR3 has 13 amino acids. From germline, CDR1 is LGHDT and CDR2 YNNKEL (reference sequence). The V segment lost 4 bases and the J segment 6 bases; nucleotides outside the gene matches: 5. The CDR3 sequence is CASSPGTGPEQYF. The CDR3 DNA reads TGTGCCAGCAGCCCCGGGACAGGACCCGAGCAGTACTTC.

V is TRBV19 and J is TRBJ1-5; 7 bases are a match to TRBD1. The ends lost 3 bases at V and 1 base at J; junction bases unmatched: 21. CDR3 size: 21 residues. Germline-derived CDR1 and CDR2 are LNHDA and SQIVND (reference sequence). The CDR3 reads CASSIEWGLTGYDVSNQPQHF. The DNA for the CDR3 is TGTGCCAGTAGTATTGAGTGGGGGCTGACAGGGTACGACGTGAGCAATCAGCCCCAGCATTTT. Drawing the rest from reference TRBV19 and TRBJ1-5, the complete variable domain is DGGITQSPKYLFRKEGQNVTLSCEQNLNHDAMYWYRQDPGQGLRLIYYSQIVNDFQKGDIAEGYSVSREKKESFPLTVTSAQKNPTAFYLCASSIEWGLTGYDVSNQPQHFGDGTRLSIL.

This clonotype was found many times. The CDR3 region is CASSRGTASNQPQHF. CDR3 DNA: TGTGCCAGCAGCCGAGGGACAGCCAGCAATCAGCCCCAGCATTTT. The J gene is TRBJ1-5, the V gene TRBV5-8, with 7 bases matching TRBD1. Germline assignment: CDR1 SGHTS and CDR2 YDEGEE. This CDR3 is built from 15 residues. The trim removed 4 bases at V and 1 base at J, leaving 5 bases unmatched. Based on the CDR3 plus reference TRBV5-8 and TRBJ1-5, the full variable domain is EAGVTQSPTHLIKTRGQQATLRCSPISGHTSVYWYQQALGLGLQFLLWYDEGEERNRGNFPPRFSGRQFPNYSSELNVNALELEDSALYLCASSRGTASNQPQHFGDGTRLSIL.

This clonotype appeared many times. The V call is TRBV6-1, the J call TRBJ2-7; no clear D gene. Trimming removed 4 bases from V and 5 bases from J, with 12 bases in between. This CDR3 is built from 13 residues. Looked up from germline, CDR1 is MNHNS and CDR2 is SASEGT. In nucleotides, the CDR3 is TGTGCCAGCAGTGTGTTTGGGGTTAACGAGCAGTACTTC. Protein: CASSVFGVNEQYF.

CDR3 coding DNA: TGCAGTGCTAGAGCTATGGGGGGCCACGAGACCCAGTACTTC. This translates into CSARAMGGHETQYF. The chain carries TRBV20-1 and TRBJ2-5; D assignment may be TRBD1 or TRBD2 (6 bases each). This CDR3 has 14 residues. Trimming left V 1 base short and J 5 bases short, with 14 bases between. Germline loops: CDR1 DFQATT, CDR2 SNEGSKA (reference sequence).

This clonotype was detected only a few times. The rearrangement joins TRBV29-1 to TRBJ1-2, with 8 bases lining up with TRBD1. Trimming took 4 bases from V and 6 from J; bases not matched to a gene: 1. Germline CDR1 and CDR2: SQVTM and ANQGSEA. The CDR3 is 11 amino acids. The CDR3 protein is CSVVQGDGYTF. The CDR3 DNA reads TGCAGCGTTGTACAGGGGGATGGCTACACCTTC. The complete variable domain, with remaining parts taken from reference TRBV29-1 and TRBJ1-2, reads SAVISQKPSRDICQRGTSLTIQCQVDSQVTMMFWYRQQPGQSLTLIATANQGSEATYESGFVIDKFPISRPNLTFSTLTVSNMSPEDSSIYLCSVVQGDGYTFGSGTRLTVV.

This clonotype was seen a single time. V is TRBV30 and J is TRBJ2-5; D assignment may be TRBD1 or TRBD2 (5 bases each). Germline V gene lookup returns CDR1 GTSNPN and CDR2 SVGIG (reference sequence). V was clipped by 1 base and J by 9 bases, with 21 bases between them. CDR3 size: 15 residues. Here the CDR3 DNA reads TGTGCCTGGAGTGCACCGGGACCCAACCTAGGGGCCCAGTACTTC. It yields the protein CAWSAPGPNLGAQYF.

This chain links TRBV27 with TRBJ2-5; no clear D. Germline CDR1 reads MNHEY; CDR2 reads SMNVEV (reference sequence). The CDR3 runs 13 residues. V was trimmed by 7 bases and J by 5 bases, leaving 14 bases between them. DNA of the CDR3: TGTGCCAGCACTCCTATCGTAGGGGAGACCCAGTACTTC. Amino acids: CASTPIVGETQYF.

The chain links TRBV25-1 to TRBJ1-6, with D uncertain. Trimming pared 4 bases from V and 5 bases from J, leaving 18 bases between. Germline CDR1 MGHDK, CDR2 SYGVNS. This CDR3 contains 17 residues. CDR3 loop: CASSARGSASHNSPLHF. The DNA of the CDR3 is TGTGCCAGCAGTGCTAGAGGGTCGGCCAGTCATAATTCACCCCTCCACTTT.

This clonotype was observed at least ten times. This sequence joins TRBV13 and TRBJ1-2; 12 bases are shared with TRBD1. Losses at the gene ends were 4 bases for V and 7 bases for J; bases not matched to a gene: 7. CDR1 and CDR2 (germline): PRHDT, FYEKMQ (reference sequence). This CDR3 spans 15 amino acids. CDR3 coding DNA: TGTGCCAGCAGCTGGGGACAGGGGGCAGAGCGTGGCTACACCTTC. Translation: CASSWGQGAERGYTF.

This clonotype was recorded at least ten times. The chain uses TRBV29-1 and TRBJ2-7; D is possibly TRBD2 (5 bases). Germline loops: CDR1 SQVTM, CDR2 ANQGSEA. The germline V and J ends were trimmed by 5 bases and 4 bases, with 9 bases remaining between them. The CDR3 has 11 amino acids. CDR3 protein: CSVLGSYEQYF. CDR3 sequence (DNA): TGCAGCGTTCTGGGGAGTTACGAGCAGTACTTC.

The table lists this clonotype with a few counts. The chain is built from TRBV15 and TRBJ1-1, with D possibly being TRBD1 (6 bases). The CDR3 runs to 13 residues. CDR1 is LNHNV and CDR2 is YYDKDF in the germline V gene (reference sequence). Between the trimmed V and J ends, which lost 11 bases and 2 bases, there was a span of 15 bases. For the CDR3, the DNA is TGTGCCGTCCCGACAGGTTCAAACACTGAAGCTTTCTTT. Its protein product is CAVPTGSNTEAFF.

V is TRBV7-9 and J is TRBJ2-7; D may correspond to TRBD1 or TRBD2 (6 bases each). V was clipped by 3 bases and J by 3 bases, with 21 bases between them. The CDR3 extends over 17 amino acids. The V gene's germline CDR1 is SEHNR and CDR2 FQNEAQ (reference sequence). In nucleotides, the CDR3 is TGTGCCAGCAGCTTTGGGGGGCGGACCGACGGGCACTACGAGCAGTACTTC. This codes for CASSFGGRTDGHYEQYF.

At least ten counts were recorded for this clonotype. The chain recombines TRBV19 with TRBJ1-1; D ambiguous. V was trimmed by 7 bases and J by 4 bases, leaving 19 bases between them. Per germline, CDR1 LNHDA and CDR2 SQIVND (reference sequence). This CDR3 comprises 15 residues. The CDR3: CASKGLWAEGTEAFF. CDR3 nucleotide sequence: TGTGCCAGTAAAGGTCTGTGGGCGGAGGGCACTGAAGCTTTCTTT.

At least ten counts were recorded for this clonotype. V gene TRBV20-1 combines with J gene TRBJ1-1; D remains unclear. CDR3 length: 13 amino acids. The germline V and J ends were trimmed by 0 bases and 8 bases, with 13 bases remaining between them. Germline lookup yields CDR1 DFQATT and CDR2 SNEGSKA (reference sequence). CDR3 loop: CSAREVKTGEAFF. The CDR3 nucleotides read TGCAGTGCTAGAGAGGTTAAAACGGGGGAAGCTTTCTTT.

The rearrangement uses TRBV7-9 and TRBJ2-1, with 9 nucleotides matching TRBD1. Trimming removed 2 bases from V and 2 bases from J; junction bases left unmatched: 7. This CDR3 region has 17 residues. Germline V lookup: CDR1 SEHNR, CDR2 FQNEAQ (reference sequence). CDR3: CASSLSPGQGPYNEQFF. The DNA of the CDR3 is TGTGCCAGCAGCTTATCGCCGGGACAGGGACCCTACAATGAGCAGTTCTTC. Supplemented by reference TRBV7-9 and TRBJ2-1, the full variable domain reads DTGVSQNPRHKITKRGQNVTFRCDPISEHNRLYWYRQTLGQGPEFLTYFQNEAQLEKSRLLSDRFSAERPKGSFSTLEIQRTEQGDSAMYLCASSLSPGQGPYNEQFFGPGTRLTVL.

The chain couples TRBV5-4 to TRBJ2-7; D possibly corresponds to TRBD2 (5 bases). Germline V gives CDR1 SGHNT, CDR2 YYREEE (reference sequence). CDR3 length: 8 residues. The CDR3 sequence is CASSLEGV. The CDR3 coding sequence is TGTGCCAGCAGCTTGGAGGGAGTG.

As to this clonotype: Without the conserved terminal phenylalanine or tryptophan, this CDR3 likely stems from a read error. No DNA is shown, since the ends of the CDR3 on it are uncertain; the CDR3 is the one TCRdb lists. The chain has TRBV7-2 and TRBJ1-4. Germline CDR1 SGHTA, CDR2 FQGNSA. The CDR3 comprises 9 residues, both ends counted. CDR3: CASSLVWLA.

As to this clonotype: A much larger clone is a single base away; this may be a read error. The chain joins TRBV20-1 to TRBJ1-1, with 7 bases aligning to TRBD1. Trimming at V came to 5 bases and at J to 3 bases, leaving 18 bases not matched to a gene. Germline V gives CDR1 DFQATT, CDR2 SNEGSKA (reference sequence). The CDR3 runs 17 residues. CDR3 bases: TGCAGTGCTGGACAAACAGGGGCGCGAGTGGGGGACACTGAAGCTTTCTTT. Protein: CSAGQTGARVGDTEAFF.

A note on this clonotype: One end of the junction is discordant with germline, which a read error may explain. The chain joins TRBV12-3 or TRBV12-4 to TRBJ2-5; the D gene is possibly TRBD2 (6 bases). This CDR3 spans 15 amino acids. CDR3: CASSLGSGLGGKQYF. In nucleotides, the CDR3 is TGTGCCAGCAGCTTAGGTAGCGGCCTAGGTGGGAAACAGTACTTC.

This clonotype was seen a handful of times. CDR3 sequence reads: CASSTPQTGALGGNQPQHF. The DNA for the CDR3 is TGTGCCAGTAGTACACCCCAGACAGGGGCGTTGGGCGGCAATCAGCCCCAGCATTTT. V gene TRBV19 combines with J gene TRBJ1-5; TRBD1 matches at 8 bases. CDR3 length: 19 amino acids. Germline V CDR1 and CDR2: LNHDA, SQIVND (reference sequence). Germline trimming cut 4 bases from V and 2 bases from J; bases unmatched to any gene: 16.

Ten or more counts support this clonotype. CDR3 protein: CSVSTGGNYGYTF. The CDR3 DNA is TGCAGCGTTTCTACAGGGGGTAACTATGGCTACACCTTC. This chain connects TRBV29-1 to TRBJ1-2, with 8 bases lining up with TRBD1. Germline loops: CDR1 SQVTM, CDR2 ANQGSEA. J was trimmed by 1 base and V by 5 bases; bases with no gene match: 3. The CDR3 consists of 13 residues.

The chain uses TRBV19 and TRBJ2-7; D gene ambiguous. Per germline, CDR1 LNHDA and CDR2 SQIVND (reference sequence). With 1 base removed from V and 3 bases from J, the gap between germline ends came to 13 bases. The CDR3 length is 15 residues. CDR3 coding DNA: TGTGCCAGTAGTATAGCGGCAGGAGATATCTACGAGCAGTACTTC. Amino acid sequence: CASSIAAGDIYEQYF.

The chain links TRBV5-6 to TRBJ1-6; D ambiguous. Per the germline V gene, CDR1 is SGHDT and CDR2 is YYEEEE. The CDR3 contains 14 residues. Between the trimmed V and J ends, which lost 0 bases and 6 bases, there was a span of 7 bases. The CDR3 spells CASSLVGFNSPLHF. The CDR3 DNA reads as TGTGCCAGCAGCTTGGTGGGGTTTAATTCACCCCTCCACTTT.

Turning to this clonotype: This clone may be a read error of a much larger clone one base away. The V gene is TRBV20-1, the J gene TRBJ2-7; 10 positions match TRBD2. The J call is uncertain, as TRBJ2-1 better fits the DNA end. Germline V gene sequence: CDR1 DFQATT, CDR2 SNEGSKA (reference sequence). The CDR3 consists of 15 residues. CDR3 in amino acids: CSARGITSGVYEQFF. The CDR3 DNA is TGCAGTGCTAGGGGTATAACTAGCGGGGTCTACGAGCAGTTCTTC.

The table lists this clonotype with many counts. The V gene is TRBV19, the J gene TRBJ1-2; 10 positions match TRBD1. From germline, CDR1 is LNHDA and CDR2 SQIVND (reference sequence). After removal of 5 bases from V and 8 bases from J, the junction contained 5 bases not matched to a gene. There are 13 residues in the CDR3. CDR3 DNA: TGTGCCAGTAGTGGAGGACAGGGGGAAGGCTACACCTTC. Translation: CASSGGQGEGYTF.